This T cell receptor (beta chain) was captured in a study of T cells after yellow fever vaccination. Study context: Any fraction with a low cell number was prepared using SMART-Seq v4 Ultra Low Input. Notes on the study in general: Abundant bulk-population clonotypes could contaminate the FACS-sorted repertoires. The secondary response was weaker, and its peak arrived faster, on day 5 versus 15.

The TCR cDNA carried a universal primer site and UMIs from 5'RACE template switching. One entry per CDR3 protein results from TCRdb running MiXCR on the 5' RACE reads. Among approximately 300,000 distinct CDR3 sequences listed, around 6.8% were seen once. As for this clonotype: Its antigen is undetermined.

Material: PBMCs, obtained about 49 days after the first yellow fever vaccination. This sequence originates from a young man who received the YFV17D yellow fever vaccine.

CDR3 DNA: TGTGCCAGCAGCTTGGACACCAACAGCTTCTATGGCTACACCTTC. Its translation: CASSLDTNSFYGYTF. J is TRBJ1-2 and V is TRBV5-5; no reliable D call. The germline V and J ends were trimmed by 0 bases and 4 bases, with 13 bases remaining between them. Germline lookup yields CDR1 SGHKS and CDR2 YYEKEE (reference sequence). The CDR3 runs to 15 residues. The whole variable domain, filled in from reference TRBV5-5 and TRBJ1-2, reads DAGVTQSPTHLIKTRGQQVTLRCSPISGHKSVSWYQQVLGQGPQFIFQYYEKEERGRGNFPDRFSARQFPNYSSELNVNALLLGDSALYLCASSLDTNSFYGYTFGSGTRLTVV.